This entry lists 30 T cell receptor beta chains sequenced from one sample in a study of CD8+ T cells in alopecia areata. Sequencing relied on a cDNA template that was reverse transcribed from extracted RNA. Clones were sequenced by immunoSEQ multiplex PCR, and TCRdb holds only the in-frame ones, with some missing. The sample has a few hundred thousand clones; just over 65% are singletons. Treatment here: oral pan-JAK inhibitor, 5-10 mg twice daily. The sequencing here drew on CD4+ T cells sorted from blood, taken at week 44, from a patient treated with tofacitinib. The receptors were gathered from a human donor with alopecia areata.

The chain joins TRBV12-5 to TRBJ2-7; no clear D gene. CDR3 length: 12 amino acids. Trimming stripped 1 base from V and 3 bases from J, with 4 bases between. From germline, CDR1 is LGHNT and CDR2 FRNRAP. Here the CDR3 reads CASGLDHYEQYF. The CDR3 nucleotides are TGTGCTAGTGGTTTGGACCACTACGAGCAGTACTTC.

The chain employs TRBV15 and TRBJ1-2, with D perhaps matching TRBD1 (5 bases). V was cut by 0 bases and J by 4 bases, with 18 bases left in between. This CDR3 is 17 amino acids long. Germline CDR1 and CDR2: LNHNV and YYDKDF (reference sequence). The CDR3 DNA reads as TGTGCCACCAGCAGAGATCCCACCGGGGGTGCAGCCTATGGCTACACCTTC. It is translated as CATSRDPTGGAAYGYTF.

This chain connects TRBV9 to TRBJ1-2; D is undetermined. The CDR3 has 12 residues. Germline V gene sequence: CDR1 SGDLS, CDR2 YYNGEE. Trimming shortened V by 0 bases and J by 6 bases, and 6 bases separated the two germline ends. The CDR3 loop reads CASSVVGNGYTF. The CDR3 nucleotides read TGTGCCAGCAGCGTAGTAGGGAATGGCTACACCTTC.

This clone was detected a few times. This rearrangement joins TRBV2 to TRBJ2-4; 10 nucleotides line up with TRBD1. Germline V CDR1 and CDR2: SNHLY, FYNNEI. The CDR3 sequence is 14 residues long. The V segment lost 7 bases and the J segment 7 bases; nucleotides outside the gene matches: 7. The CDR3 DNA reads TGTGCCAGCAATCCGGGACAGGGGAGGAACATTCAGTACTTC. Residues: CASNPGQGRNIQYF.

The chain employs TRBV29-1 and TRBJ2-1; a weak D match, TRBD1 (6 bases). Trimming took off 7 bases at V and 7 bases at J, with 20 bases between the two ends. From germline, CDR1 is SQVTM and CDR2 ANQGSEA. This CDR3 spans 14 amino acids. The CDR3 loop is CSARTGLGVNEQFF. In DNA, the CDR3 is TGCAGCGCTCGAACAGGGTTGGGAGTGAATGAGCAGTTCTTC.

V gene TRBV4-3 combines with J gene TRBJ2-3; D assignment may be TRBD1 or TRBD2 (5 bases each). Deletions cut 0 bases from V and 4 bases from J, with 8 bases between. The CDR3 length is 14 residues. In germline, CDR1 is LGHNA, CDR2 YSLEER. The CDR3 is CASSQDGASDTQYF. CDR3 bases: TGCGCCAGCAGCCAAGACGGGGCTTCAGATACGCAGTATTTT.

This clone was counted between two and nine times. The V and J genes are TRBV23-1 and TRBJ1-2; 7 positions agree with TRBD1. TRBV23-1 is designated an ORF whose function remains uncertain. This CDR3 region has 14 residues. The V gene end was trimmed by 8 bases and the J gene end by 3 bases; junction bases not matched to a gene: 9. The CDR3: CASHSPGQHYGYTF. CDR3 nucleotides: TGCGCCAGCCATTCACCGGGACAGCACTATGGCTACACCTTC.

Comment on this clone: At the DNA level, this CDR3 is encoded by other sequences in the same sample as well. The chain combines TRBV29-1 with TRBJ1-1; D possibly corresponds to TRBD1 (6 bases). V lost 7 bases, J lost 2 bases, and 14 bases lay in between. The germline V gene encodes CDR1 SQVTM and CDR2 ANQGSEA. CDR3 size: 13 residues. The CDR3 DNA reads TGCAGCGCCTCTGGACAGCCCAACACTGAAGCTTTCTTT. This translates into CSASGQPNTEAFF. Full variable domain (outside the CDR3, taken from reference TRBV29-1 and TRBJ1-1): SAVISQKPSRDICQRGTSLTIQCQVDSQVTMMFWYRQQPGQSLTLIATANQGSEATYESGFVIDKFPISRPNLTFSTLTVSNMSPEDSSIYLCSASGQPNTEAFFGQGTRLTVV.

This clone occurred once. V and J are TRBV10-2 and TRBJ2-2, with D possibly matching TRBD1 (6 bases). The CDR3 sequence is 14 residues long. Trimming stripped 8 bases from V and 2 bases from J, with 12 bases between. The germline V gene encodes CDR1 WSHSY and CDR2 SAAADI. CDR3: CASHNRANTGELFF. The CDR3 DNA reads TGCGCCAGCCATAACAGGGCAAACACCGGGGAGCTGTTTTTT.

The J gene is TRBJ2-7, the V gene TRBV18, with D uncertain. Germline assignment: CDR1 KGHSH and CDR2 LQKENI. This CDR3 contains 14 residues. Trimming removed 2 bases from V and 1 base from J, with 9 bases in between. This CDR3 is CASSPALASYEQYV. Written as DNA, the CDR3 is TGTGCCAGCTCACCAGCCCTGGCATCCTACGAGCAGTACGTC.

CDR3 protein: CSVEKTATSTDTQYF. The CDR3 coding sequence is TGCAGCGTCGAAAAGACAGCTACTAGCACAGATACGCAGTATTTT. This chain uses TRBV29-1 with TRBJ2-3, with D possibly matching TRBD1 (5 bases). Germline V gene sequence: CDR1 SQVTM, CDR2 ANQGSEA. The V end was cut by 6 bases, the J end by 0 bases, with 16 bases between. The CDR3 sequence is 15 residues long.

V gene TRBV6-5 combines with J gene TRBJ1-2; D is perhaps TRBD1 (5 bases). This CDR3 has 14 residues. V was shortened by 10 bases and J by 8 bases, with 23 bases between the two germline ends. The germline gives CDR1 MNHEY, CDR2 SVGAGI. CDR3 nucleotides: TGTGCCACCTCCGTGGGACTGATTTCGGGAGGCTACACCTTC. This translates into CATSVGLISGGYTF.

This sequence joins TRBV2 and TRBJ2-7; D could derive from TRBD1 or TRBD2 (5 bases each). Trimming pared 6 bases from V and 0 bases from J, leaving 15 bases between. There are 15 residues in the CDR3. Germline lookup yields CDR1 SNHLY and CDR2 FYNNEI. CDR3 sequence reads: CASRPGRSNSYEQYF. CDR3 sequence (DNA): TGTGCCAGCAGGCCGGGACGGAGCAACTCCTACGAGCAGTACTTC. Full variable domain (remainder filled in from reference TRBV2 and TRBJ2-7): EPEVTQTPSHQVTQMGQEVILRCVPISNHLYFYWYRQILGQKVEFLVSFYNNEISEKSEIFDDQFSVERPDGSNFTLKIRSTKLEDSAMYFCASRPGRSNSYEQYFGPGTRLTVT.

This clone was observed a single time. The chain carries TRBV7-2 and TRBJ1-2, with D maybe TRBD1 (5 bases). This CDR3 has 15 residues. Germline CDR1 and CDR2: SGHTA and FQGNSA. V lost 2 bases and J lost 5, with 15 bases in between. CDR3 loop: CASSLMAGMGYGYTF. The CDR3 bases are TGTGCCAGCAGCTTAATGGCAGGGATGGGGTATGGCTACACCTTC.

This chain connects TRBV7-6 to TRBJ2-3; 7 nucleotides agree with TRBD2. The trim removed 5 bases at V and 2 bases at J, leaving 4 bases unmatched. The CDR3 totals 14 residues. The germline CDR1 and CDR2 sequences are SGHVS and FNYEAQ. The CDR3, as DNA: TGTGCCAGCAGCCCGGGACTACACACAGATACGCAGTATTTT. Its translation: CASSPGLHTDTQYF.

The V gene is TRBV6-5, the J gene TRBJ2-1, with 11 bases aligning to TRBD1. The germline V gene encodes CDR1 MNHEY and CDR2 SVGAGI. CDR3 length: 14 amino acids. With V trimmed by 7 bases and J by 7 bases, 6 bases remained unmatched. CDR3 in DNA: TGTGCCAGCACTGGACAGGGGGCTGGGAATGAGCAGTTCTTC. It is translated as CASTGQGAGNEQFF.

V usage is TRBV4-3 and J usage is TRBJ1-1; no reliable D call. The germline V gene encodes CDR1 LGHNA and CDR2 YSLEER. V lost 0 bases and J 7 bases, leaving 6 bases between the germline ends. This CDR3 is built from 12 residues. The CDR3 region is CASSQDFGEAFF. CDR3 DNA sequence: TGCGCCAGCAGCCAAGATTTCGGTGAAGCTTTCTTT.

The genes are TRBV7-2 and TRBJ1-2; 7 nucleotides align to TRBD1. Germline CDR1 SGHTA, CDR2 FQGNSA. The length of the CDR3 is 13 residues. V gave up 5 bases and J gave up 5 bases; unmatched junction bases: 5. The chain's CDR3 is CASSRGQRYGYTF. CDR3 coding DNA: TGTGCCAGCAGCAGGGGACAGCGGTATGGCTACACCTTC.

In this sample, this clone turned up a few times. CDR3 sequence reads: CASSPSGEETQYF. The CDR3 region has the DNA TGTGCCAGCAGTCCCAGCGGGGAAGAGACCCAGTACTTC. The chain joins TRBV6-5 to TRBJ2-5, with 7 positions matching TRBD2. V shed 5 bases, J shed 3 bases, and the junction held 3 bases outside the gene matches. CDR1 is MNHEY and CDR2 is SVGAGI in the germline V gene. The CDR3 spans 13 residues.

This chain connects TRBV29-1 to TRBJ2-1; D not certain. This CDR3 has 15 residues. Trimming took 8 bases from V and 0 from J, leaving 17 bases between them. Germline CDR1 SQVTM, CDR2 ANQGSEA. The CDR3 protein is CSIAPGKGSYNEQFF. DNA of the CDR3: TGCAGCATTGCCCCGGGCAAAGGCTCCTACAATGAGCAGTTCTTC.

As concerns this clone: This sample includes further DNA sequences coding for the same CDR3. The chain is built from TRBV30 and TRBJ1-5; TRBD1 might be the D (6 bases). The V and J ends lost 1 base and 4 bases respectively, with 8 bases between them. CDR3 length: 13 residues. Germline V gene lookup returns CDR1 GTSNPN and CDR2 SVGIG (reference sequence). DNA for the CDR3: TGTGCCTGGAGTGGGCAGGGGAATCAGCCCCAGCATTTT. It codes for CAWSGQGNQPQHF. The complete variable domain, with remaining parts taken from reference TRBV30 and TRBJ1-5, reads SQTIHQWPATLVQPVGSPLSLECTVEGTSNPNLYWYRQAAGRGLQLLFYSVGIGQISSEVPQNLSASRPQDRQFILSSKKLLLSDSGFYLCAWSGQGNQPQHFGDGTRLSIL.

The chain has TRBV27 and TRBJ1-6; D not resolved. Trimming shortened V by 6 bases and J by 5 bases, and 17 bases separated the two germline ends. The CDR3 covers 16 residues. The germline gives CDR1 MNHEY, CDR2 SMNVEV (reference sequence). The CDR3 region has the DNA TGTGCCAGCAGCCGTTTGACGACTGACCATAATTCACCCCTCCACTTT. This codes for CASSRLTTDHNSPLHF.

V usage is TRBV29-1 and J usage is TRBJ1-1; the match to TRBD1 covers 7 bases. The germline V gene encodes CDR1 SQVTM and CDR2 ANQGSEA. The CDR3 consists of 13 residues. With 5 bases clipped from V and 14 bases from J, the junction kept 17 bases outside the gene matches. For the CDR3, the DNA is TGCAGCGTTCTCAGCCGAGCGGGGGACAGTATATTCTTT. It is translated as CSVLSRAGDSIFF.

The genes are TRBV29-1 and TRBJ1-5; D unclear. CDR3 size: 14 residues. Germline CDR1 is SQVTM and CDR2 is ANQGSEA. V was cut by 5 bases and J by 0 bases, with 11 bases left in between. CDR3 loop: CSVSFRLSNQPQHF. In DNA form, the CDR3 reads TGCAGCGTTAGTTTCAGGCTTAGCAATCAGCCCCAGCATTTT.

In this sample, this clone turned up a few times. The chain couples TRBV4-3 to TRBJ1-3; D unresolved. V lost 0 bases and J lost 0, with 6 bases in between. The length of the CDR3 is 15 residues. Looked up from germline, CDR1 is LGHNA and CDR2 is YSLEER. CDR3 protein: CASSQDLGSGNTIYF. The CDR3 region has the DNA TGCGCCAGCAGCCAAGATTTGGGCTCTGGAAACACCATATATTTT.

The CDR3 loop is CASSTTGTLRGDTQYF. The CDR3 coding sequence is TGTGCCAGCTCGACGACCGGGACACTGCGTGGAGATACGCAGTATTTT. The chain carries TRBV4-2 and TRBJ2-3; possibly TRBD1 for D (6 bases). V was shortened by 8 bases and J by 5 bases, with 23 bases between the two germline ends. CDR3 length: 16 amino acids. The V gene's germline CDR1 is LGHNA and CDR2 YNFKEQ.

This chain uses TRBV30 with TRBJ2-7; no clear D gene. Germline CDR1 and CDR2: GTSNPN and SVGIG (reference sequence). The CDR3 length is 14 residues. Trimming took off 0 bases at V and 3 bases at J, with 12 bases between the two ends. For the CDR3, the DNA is TGTGCCTGGAGTGTACGGGCCGCAAGCTACGAGCAGTACTTC. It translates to CAWSVRAASYEQYF.

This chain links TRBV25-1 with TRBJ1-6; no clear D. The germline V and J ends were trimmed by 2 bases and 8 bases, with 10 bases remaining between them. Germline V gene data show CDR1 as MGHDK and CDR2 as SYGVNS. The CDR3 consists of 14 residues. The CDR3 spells CASSELGGYSPLHF. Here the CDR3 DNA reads TGTGCCAGCAGTGAACTGGGTGGGTATTCACCCCTCCACTTT.

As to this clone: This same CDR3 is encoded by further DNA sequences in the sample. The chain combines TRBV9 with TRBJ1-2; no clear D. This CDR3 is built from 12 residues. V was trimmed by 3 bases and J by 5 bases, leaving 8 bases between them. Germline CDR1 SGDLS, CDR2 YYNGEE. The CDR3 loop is CASSATVYGYTF. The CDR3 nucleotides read TGTGCCAGCAGCGCGACGGTTTATGGCTACACCTTC.

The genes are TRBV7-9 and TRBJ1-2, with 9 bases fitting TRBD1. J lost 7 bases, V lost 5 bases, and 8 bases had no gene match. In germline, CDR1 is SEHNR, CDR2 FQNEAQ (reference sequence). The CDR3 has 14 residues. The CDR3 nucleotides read TGTGCCAGCAGCACGGGACAGGGTATGGCTGGCTACACCTTC. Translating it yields CASSTGQGMAGYTF. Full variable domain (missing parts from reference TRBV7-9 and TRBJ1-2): DTGVSQNPRHKITKRGQNVTFRCDPISEHNRLYWYRQTLGQGPEFLTYFQNEAQLEKSRLLSDRFSAERPKGSFSTLEIQRTEQGDSAMYLCASSTGQGMAGYTFGSGTRLTVV.